This TCR beta chain was sequenced during a study of blood T cells in healthy people across ages. Looking at the study overall: Capture by template switching was about one barcoded beta molecule per two T cells. The study, taken as a whole, reports: A roughly linear age-dependent decrease characterized TCR beta diversity per million T cells. It was not possible, with unsorted PBMCs, to conclusively compare naive and antigen-experienced cells.

V was cut by 4 bases and J by 2 bases, with 21 bases left in between. The germline gives CDR1 LGHDT, CDR2 YNNKEL (reference sequence). This CDR3 is 18 amino acids long. As regards this clonotype: What it recognizes is unknown.

PCR was performed a second time for roughly 7 to 11 cycles using a sample-barcoded 5' primer and a J-beta primer mix. Every sample returned 2.5 million or more CDR3-containing paired-end reads. Each CDR3 protein gets one entry after TCRdb re-called the 5' RACE reads with MiXCR. The sample has fewer than 800,000 distinct CDR3 sequences, around half seen once. The TCR originated in a woman aged 55-75 years in good health. Sequencing input: blood. V usage is TRBV3-1 and J usage is TRBJ1-5; D is possibly TRBD1 (6 bases). The CDR3 DNA reads TGTGCCAGCAGCCCGGGGGCGCGCAGGGAAAAATGCAATCAGCCCCAGCATTTT. This codes for CASSPGARREKCNQPQHF.